The T cell receptor (beta chain) described here comes from a study of cytomegalovirus exposure and HLA in healthy donors. 13 Jbeta primers and 60 Vbeta primers were used for the PCR. TCRdb keeps only in-frame clones here, not all; method: immunoSEQ multiplex PCR. This sample has 130,000 or so clones, with approximately 67% found just once. V shed 4 bases and J shed 3 bases, with 10 bases lying between them. The length of the CDR3 is 13 residues. Germline assignment: CDR1 SGDLS and CDR2 YYNGEE. Material: PBMCs. The rearrangement joins TRBV9 to TRBJ1-1; TRBD1 might be the D (6 bases). The sequence came from a man younger than 35 in good health and CMV-seronegative. The CDR3 protein is CASSYKGDTEAFF. The CDR3, as DNA: TGTGCCAGCAGCTATAAGGGGGACACTGAAGCTTTCTTT.